The sequence of this T cell receptor (beta chain) was determined in a study of blood T cell repertoires in COVID-19. Overall study context: There were acute and convalescent COVID-19 samples, and they came from the United States, Italy and Spain. Nucleic acid was either cDNA or gDNA, and it came from T cells, B-cell-depleted T cells, or PBMCs.

Seattle patient enrollment occurred during active infection, with longitudinal follow-up thereafter. Deletions cut 2 bases from V and 6 bases from J, with 16 bases between. The V gene's germline CDR1 is SGHNT and CDR2 YENEEA. The CDR3 is 15 amino acids. The authors' processing: Estimated nucleated cell counts came from reference gene primer amplification. The protocol was immunoSEQ multiplex PCR, while the TCRdb copy is restricted to in-frame clones and leaves out a portion. V and J calls and clone size are copied from that table; D and trimming were computed from the DNA. This sample has under 45,000 clones; just under 90% occur once, and the top ten carry around 3.7%.

The chain couples TRBV11-3 to TRBJ1-1; D is possibly TRBD1 (6 bases). The receptor comes from a man aged 40-55 years with COVID-19, enrolled during active disease. The sample consisted of peripheral blood. The CDR3 spells CASSLSITGTPEAFF. The CDR3, as DNA: TGTGCCAGCAGCTTATCCATCACAGGGACACCTGAAGCTTTCTTT.